This TCR beta chain stems from a study of regulatory T cells in long-lasting Graves disease. Study-wide results and caveats: Persistent Graves' patients showed reduced TCR diversity versus newly diagnosed patients. Investigators studied peripheral blood only, not thyroid tissue.

From germline, CDR1 is LNHNV and CDR2 YYDKDF (reference sequence). This CDR3 comprises 12 residues. V was pared by 4 bases and J by 5 bases, with 9 bases between. Through Arm-PCR of CDR3 regions and iRepertoire HTBI primers, TCR beta libraries were built. TCRdb re-derived calls from the multiplex PCR reads in MiXCR, one entry per CDR3 protein. The data hold some 450,000 distinct CDR3 sequences, with less than 20% observed a single time. This clonotype was detected ten times or more. Its specificity is not known. Time point noted: newly diagnosed GD, antithyroid drugs for less than 3 months. Extracted RNA from PBMCs served as the source of the TCR library. The same sample was also used in a study of T cells in Graves' hyperthyroidism and ophthalmopathy. That source notes: Most thyroid clonotypes that were expanded above 0.001 also turned up in blood.

The sequence came from a young woman with Graves disease. The specimen was peripheral blood mononuclear cells (PBMCs), collected at new diagnosis, from a patient treated with antithyroid drugs. The chain is built from TRBV15 and TRBJ2-7, with TRBD1 as a possible D gene (6 bases). The CDR3 loop is CATSKQGNEQYF. CDR3 in DNA: TGTGCCACCAGCAAACAGGGCAACGAGCAGTACTTC. The entire variable domain, with the rest obtained from reference TRBV15 and TRBJ2-7, is as follows: DAMVIQNPRYQVTQFGKPVTLSCSQTLNHNVMYWYQQKSSQAPKLLFHYYDKDFNNEADTPDNFQSRRPNTSFCFLDIRSPGLGDTAMYLCATSKQGNEQYFGPGTRLTVT.